These T cell receptor beta chains were read from a single sample in a study of cytomegalovirus exposure and HLA in healthy donors. Libraries were prepared by immunoSEQ multiplex PCR; TCRdb keeps only in-frame clonotypes and omits some of them. The sample has about 130,000 clones, around four fifths seen once; the top ten hold 20%. Sample: PBMCs. Receptors originate from a man younger than 30 in good health and CMV-seropositive. Both conserved end residues are part of each CDR3. D genes are given only for firm matches. Where a row states a size, it is once, few, many or the class of an expanded clone; other rows omit it.

D gene	V gene	J gene	clone size	CDR3 protein	CDR3 DNA
TRBD2	TRBV10-2	TRBJ2-6	.	CASSTLSGGGSGANVLTF	TGCGCCAGCAGTACCCTTAGCGGGGGGGGCTCTGGGGCCAACGTCCTGACTTTC
.	TRBV13	TRBJ1-4	.	CASSLVDEKLFF	TGTGCCAGCAGCTTAGTAGATGAAAAACTGTTTTTT
.	TRBV6-6	TRBJ2-7	.	CASSFPTHPSYEQYF	TGTGCCAGCAGTTTCCCGACACATCCCTCCTACGAGCAGTACTTC
TRBD1	TRBV5-1	TRBJ2-5	.	CASRLTGAYQETQYF	TGCGCCAGCAGATTGACAGGGGCTTACCAAGAGACCCAGTACTTC
TRBD1	TRBV5-4	TRBJ2-7	.	CASSWGTGSDEQYF	TGTGCCAGCAGCTGGGGGACAGGGTCGGACGAGCAGTACTTC
TRBD1	TRBV11-2	TRBJ1-1	.	CASSLGTGGPYLEETFF	TGTGCCAGCAGCTTAGGAACAGGGGGCCCTTACCTCGAAGAAACTTTCTTT
TRBD1	TRBV4-2	TRBJ1-1	few	CASTLPGTGGVTEAFF	TGTGCCAGCACACTTCCCGGGACAGGGGGTGTGACTGAAGCTTTCTTT
TRBD1	TRBV9	TRBJ1-4	.	CASTRQGRFGEKLFF	TGTGCCAGCACTAGACAGGGGAGGTTTGGTGAAAAACTGTTTTTT
.	TRBV11-2	TRBJ2-7	.	CASSPVGAQTYEQYF	TGTGCCAGCAGCCCAGTTGGGGCCCAGACCTACGAGCAGTACTTC
TRBD2	TRBV7-6	TRBJ2-1	few	CASSISQLAGGRTEQFF	TGTGCCAGCAGCATCAGCCAACTAGCGGGGGGGCGCACTGAGCAGTTCTTC
.	TRBV5-1	TRBJ2-7	.	CASSSTGAFYEQYF	TGCGCCAGCAGCTCGACAGGTGCCTTCTACGAGCAGTACTTC
.	TRBV12-5	TRBJ1-5	.	CASGLTVGGSNQPQHF	TGTGCTAGTGGTTTGACCGTAGGGGGAAGCAATCAGCCCCAGCATTTT
.	TRBV5-1	TRBJ1-1	.	CASSLAGIEAFF	TGCGCCAGCAGCTTGGCGGGGATTGAAGCTTTCTTT
TRBD1	TRBV5-4	TRBJ1-6	.	CASSIGTGGNSPLHF	TGTGCCAGCAGCATCGGGACAGGGGGTAATTCACCCCTCCACTTT
TRBD1	TRBV4-1	TRBJ2-2	.	CASSLPGQGVTGELFF	TGCGCCAGCAGCCTTCCGGGACAGGGTGTCACCGGGGAGCTGTTTTTT
.	TRBV7-2	TRBJ2-1	.	CASSFRDEQFF	TGTGCCAGCAGCTTTCGCGATGAGCAGTTCTTC
.	TRBV12-5	TRBJ1-5	few	CASGFGEHQPQHF	TGTGCTAGTGGTTTCGGGGAGCATCAGCCCCAGCATTTT
TRBD2	TRBV5-1	TRBJ2-1	.	CATQIAGGDNEQFF	TGCGCCACCCAGATAGCGGGGGGCGACAATGAGCAGTTCTTC
.	TRBV5-8	TRBJ2-1	.	CASSLNNEQFF	TGTGCCAGCAGCTTGAACAACGAGCAGTTCTTC
TRBD1	TRBV6-6	TRBJ1-2	.	CASSETGGYYGYTF	TGTGCCAGCAGCGAGACAGGGGGCTACTATGGCTACACCTTC
TRBD1	TRBV27	TRBJ1-2	.	CASSSTGGGYTF	TGTGCCAGCAGTTCGACAGGGGGGGGCTACACCTTC
.	TRBV5-1	TRBJ2-1	.	CASSLGSSSYNEQFF	TGCGCCAGCAGCTTGGGTTCCTCCTCCTACAATGAGCAGTTCTTC
.	TRBV7-9	TRBJ2-3	.	CASSLADSSTDTQYF	TGTGCCAGCAGCTTAGCGGACAGTAGCACAGATACGCAGTATTTT
.	TRBV5-1	TRBJ2-1	once	CASSLGGGDEQFF	TGCGCCAGCAGCTTGGGCGGCGGGGATGAGCAGTTCTTC
TRBD2	TRBV19	TRBJ2-1	once	CASSPYLGLAERGSYNEQFF	TGTGCCAGTAGTCCGTACCTGGGACTAGCGGAGAGGGGCTCCTACAATGAGCAGTTCTTC
.	TRBV5-4	TRBJ1-1	once	CASSALGGSNEAFF	TGTGCCAGCAGCGCCCTGGGGGGTAGTAATGAAGCTTTCTTT
TRBD1	TRBV19	TRBJ1-1	.	CASRGQDQDTEAFF	TGTGCCAGTAGAGGACAGGATCAAGACACTGAAGCTTTCTTT
TRBD1	TRBV2	TRBJ1-1	few	CASRDREEGVTFF	TGTGCCAGCCGGGACAGGGAGGAAGGGGTGACTTTCTTT
.	TRBV2	TRBJ1-2	few	CASSEAEGYGYTF	TGTGCCAGCAGTGAAGCGGAGGGCTATGGCTACACCTTC
TRBD2	TRBV6-1	TRBJ2-3	few	CASSALAGAGDTQYF	TGTGCCAGCAGTGCACTAGCGGGGGCAGGGGATACGCAGTATTTT
TRBD1	TRBV10-3	TRBJ1-1	.	CAISGTGFEAFF	TGTGCCATCAGTGGGACAGGATTTGAAGCTTTCTTT
.	TRBV6-1	TRBJ1-2	.	CASSDPGVYNYGYTF	TGTGCCAGCAGTGACCCCGGTGTGTATAACTATGGCTACACCTTC